This T cell receptor beta chain was found in a study of regulatory T cells in long-lasting Graves disease. This clonotype was seen only a few times. Trimming pared 9 bases from V and 0 bases from J, leaving 11 bases between. The CDR3 runs to 13 residues. Germline loops: CDR1 MNHNS, CDR2 SASEGT. With iRepertoire HTBI primers and Arm-PCR of CDR3 regions, TCR beta libraries were built. TCRdb reprocessed the multiplex PCR reads with MiXCR, giving one entry per CDR3 protein. The sample has about 460,000 distinct CDR3 sequences, about 15% seen once. Time point noted: newly diagnosed GD, antithyroid drugs for less than 3 months. The authors made the TCR library using RNA they extracted from PBMCs. These data were also filed under a second study, of T cells in Graves' hyperthyroidism and ophthalmopathy.

The gene calls are TRBV6-1 and TRBJ2-5; the D gene is possibly TRBD2 (5 bases). Sequences were derived from peripheral blood mononuclear cells (PBMCs), sampled at new diagnosis, from a patient treated with antithyroid drugs. This sequence was found in a woman between 45 and 60 years old with Graves disease. CDR3 DNA: TGTGCCAGTCGTCCCGGGAACCAAGAGACCCAGTACTTC. This encodes CASRPGNQETQYF.